This T cell receptor beta chain stems from a study of cytomegalovirus exposure and HLA in healthy donors. Findings of the study overall: Analyzed later, association rates of TCRs varied across HLA loci, with DRB1 most and HLA-C fewest. An analysis was carried out later, and it reportedly showed fewer N-insertions in an Asian-associated ancestry cluster than the roughly 670-donor mean. The classifier, whose performance was assessed in both the original and validation cohorts, reportedly diagnosed cytomegalovirus status with high specificity and sensitivity. TCR beta V- and J-gene trimming, according to a later analysis, was linked to a missense DCLRE1C variant.

PCR employed 60 Vbeta and 13 Jbeta primers. Only in-frame clones appear in the TCRdb table, and some are missing; sequencing was by immunoSEQ multiplex PCR. This sample has 130,000 to 150,000 clones, with roughly three quarters found just once. A note on this clone: Antigen: not known.

The germline gives CDR1 SEHNR, CDR2 FQNEAQ (reference sequence). CDR3 length equals 16 residues. Trimming removed 5 bases from V and 1 base from J; junction bases left unmatched: 11. The sequencing input was PBMCs. The chain links TRBV7-9 to TRBJ2-7; the match to TRBD1 covers 7 bases. The clonotype comes from a man between 18 and 29 years old in good health and CMV-seronegative. The CDR3 coding sequence is TGTGCCAGCAGCCCCTCGAGGGGGCGTCTTTCCTACGAGCAGTACTTC. Translation gives CASSPSRGRLSYEQYF. Looking up the rest from reference TRBV7-9 and TRBJ2-7 gives the full variable domain: DTGVSQNPRHKITKRGQNVTFRCDPISEHNRLYWYRQTLGQGPEFLTYFQNEAQLEKSRLLSDRFSAERPKGSFSTLEIQRTEQGDSAMYLCASSPSRGRLSYEQYFGPGTRLTVT.